A single sample gave rise to the 17 T cell receptor beta chains below, sequenced in a study of T cells in Graves' hyperthyroidism and ophthalmopathy. Amplification of TCR beta CDR3 regions used RNA as the template. When the TCR CDR3 underwent first-round RT-PCR, the HTBI primer set was used. In TCRdb, the multiplex PCR reads were re-called with MiXCR into one record per CDR3 protein. Of hundreds of thousands of distinct CDR3 sequences in the sample, about 15% were seen once. The sample comprised blood. The receptors stem from a woman aged 18-35 years with Graves' ophthalmopathy.

This clonotype was counted only a few times. This chain joins TRBV6-2 or TRBV6-3 and TRBJ1-5; TRBD1 matches at 8 bases. Germline V lookup: CDR1 MNHEY, CDR2 SVGEGT. The CDR3 runs 13 residues. Trimming took 8 bases from V and 4 from J; bases not matched to a gene: 4. This chain's CDR3 is CASQGAINQPQHF. The CDR3 DNA is TGTGCCAGCCAGGGGGCGATTAATCAGCCCCAGCATTTT.

In this sample, this clonotype turned up a few times. The chain recombines TRBV20-1 with TRBJ2-7; D gene ambiguous. Trimming removed 7 bases at V and 2 bases at J, with 9 bases between. The CDR3 contains 11 residues. The germline CDR1 and CDR2 sequences are DFQATT and SNEGSKA (reference sequence). The CDR3, as DNA: TGCAGTGGGGCGATAACCTACGAGCAGTACTTC. Translation gives CSGAITYEQYF.

This clonotype was counted many times. The V call is TRBV28, the J call TRBJ1-5; TRBD1 agrees at 7 bases. V shed 4 bases, J shed 3 bases, and the junction held 6 bases outside the gene matches. Looked up from germline, CDR1 is MDHEN and CDR2 is SYDVKM. The CDR3 covers 15 residues. The CDR3 DNA reads as TGTGCCAGCAGTTCCCAGGGGGAAATCAATCAGCCCCAGCATTTT. This translates into CASSSQGEINQPQHF. Supplemented by reference TRBV28 and TRBJ1-5, the full variable domain reads DVKVTQSSRYLVKRTGEKVFLECVQDMDHENMFWYRQDPGLGLRLIYFSYDVKMKEKGDIPEGYSVSREKKERFSLILESASTNQTSMYLCASSSQGEINQPQHFGDGTRLSIL.

The rearrangement uses TRBV7-9 and TRBJ1-4, with TRBD1 matching 10 bases. Germline V CDR1 and CDR2: SEHNR, FQNEAQ (reference sequence). Trimming cost V 3 bases and J 13 bases; bases outside gene matches: 8. The CDR3 runs 14 residues. The CDR3 here is CASSLGQGFVGLFF. CDR3 nucleotide sequence: TGTGCCAGCAGCTTGGGACAGGGGTTCGTCGGACTGTTTTTT.

There are many counts of this clonotype. CDR3 coding DNA: TGTGCCAGCAGCCACTCCCTGACAGGGATCTCCTACGAGCAGTACTTC. Residues: CASSHSLTGISYEQYF. The J gene is TRBJ2-7, the V gene TRBV6-2 or TRBV6-3; 7 positions agree with TRBD1. CDR1 and CDR2 from the germline V gene are MNHEY and SVGEGT. The CDR3 has 16 amino acids. Germline trimming cut 6 bases from V and 0 bases from J; bases unmatched to any gene: 11.

This clonotype occurred a few times. This clone may be a read error of a much larger clone one base away. The chain carries TRBV12-3 or TRBV12-4 and TRBJ2-7, with 8 bases fitting TRBD2. Losses at the gene ends were 5 bases for V and 5 bases for J; bases not matched to a gene: 23. The CDR3 totals 19 residues. For the CDR3, the DNA is TGTGCCAGCAGTCTGGTCCTGGGCGTACTAGCGGAGGGTGGGAACGAGCAGTACTTC. Translating gives CASSLVLGVLAEGGNEQYF.

In this sample, this clonotype turned up many times. This chain joins TRBV28 and TRBJ2-5; D is perhaps TRBD1 (6 bases). Germline CDR1 is MDHEN and CDR2 is SYDVKM. Trimming took 4 bases from V and 1 from J, leaving 13 bases between them. The CDR3 is 15 residues long. CDR3 sequence: CASSSPGTPQETQYF. As DNA, the CDR3 is TGTGCCAGCAGTTCCCCTGGGACACCCCAAGAGACCCAGTACTTC.

CDR3 in amino acids: CASSSQISYEQYF. In DNA, the CDR3 is TGTGCCAGCAGTTCCCAAATCTCCTACGAGCAGTACTTC. The rearrangement joins TRBV6-9 to TRBJ2-7, with D unresolved. CDR3 length: 13 residues. The V end was cut by 4 bases, the J end by 0 bases, with 7 bases between. Germline V gene data show CDR1 as MNHGY and CDR2 as SVAAGI.

The sample holds many counts of this clonotype. This chain joins TRBV28 and TRBJ2-1; 12 bases are a match to TRBD2. The CDR3 extends over 18 amino acids. J lost 8 bases, V lost 4 bases, and 15 bases had no gene match. Germline-derived CDR1 and CDR2 are MDHEN and SYDVKM. The CDR3 loop reads CASSSQGTRLAGAYEQFF. The CDR3 DNA is TGTGCCAGCAGTTCCCAGGGGACTCGACTAGCGGGAGCCTATGAGCAGTTCTTC. Drawing the rest from reference TRBV28 and TRBJ2-1, the complete variable domain is DVKVTQSSRYLVKRTGEKVFLECVQDMDHENMFWYRQDPGLGLRLIYFSYDVKMKEKGDIPEGYSVSREKKERFSLILESASTNQTSMYLCASSSQGTRLAGAYEQFFGPGTRLTVL.

This clonotype was counted ten times or more. V and J are TRBV11-2 and TRBJ2-7; TRBD1 agrees at 11 bases. Germline CDR1 and CDR2: SGHAT and FQNNGV. The trim removed 6 bases at V and 4 bases at J, leaving 5 bases unmatched. The CDR3 is made up of 14 amino acids. DNA for the CDR3: TGTGCCAGCAGACATAGGGACAGGGGGTACGAGCAGTACTTC. Its translation: CASRHRDRGYEQYF.

This clonotype was observed a few times. The rearrangement links TRBV10-3 to TRBJ1-1, with no clear D. CDR1 and CDR2 from the germline V gene are ENHRY and SYGVKD. Trimming took 4 bases from V and 0 from J, leaving 15 bases between them. The CDR3 consists of 16 residues. CDR3 residues: CAISGLADGVNTEAFF. The DNA of the CDR3 is TGTGCCATCAGTGGTCTCGCTGACGGGGTGAACACTGAAGCTTTCTTT.

This clonotype was counted a few times. This chain connects TRBV25-1 to TRBJ2-5; 9 nucleotides line up with TRBD1. CDR1 and CDR2 from the germline V gene are MGHDK and SYGVNS. The CDR3 totals 14 residues. V shed 9 bases and J 4 bases; nucleotides not matched to a gene: 9. In DNA, the CDR3 is TGTGCCAGTTTCATCGGGACAGGGCGAGAGACCCAGTACTTC. Its translation: CASFIGTGRETQYF.

This clonotype was counted many times. The genes are TRBV3-1 and TRBJ1-2; no clear D gene. CDR3 length: 14 residues. V was pared by 0 bases and J by 8 bases, with 13 bases between. The germline gives CDR1 LGHDT, CDR2 YNNKEL (reference sequence). For the CDR3, the DNA is TGTGCCAGCAGCCAAGAAGTTGGGTTAGAAGGCTACACCTTC. Its translation is CASSQEVGLEGYTF.

V and J are TRBV6-1 and TRBJ1-1, with D hard to call. The CDR3 totals 11 residues. From germline, CDR1 is MNHNS and CDR2 SASEGT. The CDR3 is CAATLNTEAFF. The CDR3 DNA is TGTGCAGCGACATTGAACACTGAAGCTTTCTTT.

This chain uses TRBV7-9 with TRBJ1-4; D is perhaps TRBD1 (5 bases). V lost 4 bases and J 8 bases, leaving 17 bases between the germline ends. The CDR3 length is 15 residues. The germline CDR1 and CDR2 sequences are SEHNR and FQNEAQ (reference sequence). The CDR3 protein is CASSSLPLRDEKLFF. CDR3 bases: TGTGCCAGCAGCTCGCTCCCCCTTCGGGACGAAAAACTGTTTTTT.

For this clonotype: The junction departs from germline at one end; a sequencing error may be responsible. The genes are TRBV13 and TRBJ2-5; D is ambiguous. CDR3 length equals 13 residues. Germline loops: CDR1 PRHDT, CDR2 FYEKMQ (reference sequence). This CDR3 is CAGSLGHRETQYF. The CDR3, as DNA: TGTGCCGGCAGCTTAGGCCACCGGGAGACCCAGTACTTC.

This clonotype showed up many times. The chain combines TRBV20-1 with TRBJ1-1; a possible D gene is TRBD1 (5 bases). V dropped 7 bases and J dropped 1 base, with 16 bases sitting between them. Germline V lookup: CDR1 DFQATT, CDR2 SNEGSKA (reference sequence). The CDR3 length is 14 residues. CDR3 nucleotide sequence: TGCAGTGTGTTAGCCGGGACCGCGAACACTGAAGCTTTCTTT. Protein sequence: CSVLAGTANTEAFF.